The present T cell receptor (beta chain) was sequenced within a study of identical twins. Trimming cost V 2 bases and J 9 bases, with 13 bases left between them. The CDR3 contains 13 residues. Germline V CDR1 and CDR2: DFQATT, SNEGSKA (reference sequence). Unique molecular identifiers were present on the cDNA, and a universal primer site came from template switching. MiXCR was run by TCRdb on the 5' RACE reads, yielding one entry per CDR3 protein. The sample carries fewer than 900,000 distinct CDR3 sequences, 15% to 20% recorded once. Every donor was a healthy Caucasian. These data are also associated with another study on T cells expressing NK-cell markers. This second report adds: The CD3+CD56-NKG2C+ fraction of a handful of donors was likewise dominated by these clonotypes.

The sample consisted of PBMCs. This sequence was found in a woman younger than 30 in good health. The rearrangement uses TRBV20-1 and TRBJ2-2; D is perhaps TRBD2 (6 bases). In DNA form, the CDR3 reads TGCAGTGCTAGATATCGGGAGTCCAGGGAGCTGTTTTTT. Its protein product is CSARYRESRELFF.